These 30 T cell receptor beta chains came from one sample sequenced in a study of regulatory T cells in long-lasting Graves disease. Libraries of TCR beta came from iRepertoire HTBI primers plus Arm-PCR of CDR3 regions. TCRdb re-called the multiplex PCR reads through MiXCR, storing one row per CDR3 protein. The sample lists roughly 400,000 distinct CDR3 sequences, around 20% seen once, with roughly 20% in the top ten. Time point: persistent/refractory GD, antithyroid drugs over 5 years with positive TRAb. There was RNA extracted from PBMCs, and the TCR library was made from it. The source was peripheral blood mononuclear cells (PBMCs), collected when the disease was refractory, from a patient treated with antithyroid drugs. These receptors were collected from a female donor with Graves disease.

For the CDR3, the DNA is TGCAGTGCTTTGACAGTTCAGAACACTGAAGCTTTCTTT. The encoded protein is CSALTVQNTEAFF. The V call is TRBV20-1, the J call TRBJ1-1, with TRBD1 as a possible D gene (5 bases). This CDR3 comprises 13 residues. The V and J ends lost 5 bases and 1 base respectively, with 11 bases between them. The germline V gene has CDR1 DFQATT and CDR2 SNEGSKA (reference sequence).

The genes are TRBV24-1 and TRBJ1-2; 7 nucleotides line up with TRBD1. Trimming took 2 bases from V and 4 from J; bases not matched to a gene: 12. The CDR3 sequence is 17 residues long. Per the germline V gene, CDR1 is KGHDR and CDR2 is SFDVKD. CDR3 sequence reads: CATSDSTGDSSPYGYTF. Here the CDR3 DNA reads TGTGCCACCAGTGATTCTACTGGGGACAGCTCGCCCTATGGCTACACCTTC.

This clonotype has more than one count but fewer than ten. This chain joins TRBV5-6 and TRBJ1-4; D remains ambiguous. The V end lost 5 bases, the J end lost 5 bases, and 19 bases lay between the germline ends. The CDR3 runs to 16 residues. Germline V gives CDR1 SGHDT, CDR2 YYEEEE. The DNA of the CDR3 is TGTGCCAGCAGTTACAGACCGCAAATGGTCAATGAAAAACTGTTTTTT. Amino acid sequence: CASSYRPQMVNEKLFF. The entire variable domain, with the rest obtained from reference TRBV5-6 and TRBJ1-4, is as follows: DAGVTQSPTHLIKTRGQQVTLRCSPKSGHDTVSWYQQALGQGPQFIFQYYEEEERQRGNFPDRFSGHQFPNYSSELNVNALLLGDSALYLCASSYRPQMVNEKLFFGSGTQLSVL.

This clonotype was recorded at least ten times. This rearrangement joins TRBV10-1 to TRBJ2-7, with unresolved D. The length of the CDR3 is 15 residues. V shed 0 bases and J shed 0 bases, with 9 bases lying between them. Per the germline V gene, CDR1 is WNHNN and CDR2 is SYGVQD (reference sequence). The CDR3 loop is CASSESLDPSYEQYF. CDR3 DNA: TGCGCCAGCAGTGAGTCGCTAGATCCCTCCTACGAGCAGTACTTC.

This clonotype was seen more than once but under ten times. The chain is built from TRBV12-3 or TRBV12-4 and TRBJ1-1; TRBD1 is a possible D gene (5 bases). V was cut by 2 bases and J by 1 base, with 8 bases left in between. The CDR3 runs to 14 residues. CDR3 region: CASSLRGRNTEAFF. Here the CDR3 DNA reads TGTGCCAGCAGTTTAAGGGGCAGGAACACTGAAGCTTTCTTT.

In its sample, this clonotype was seen many times. V gene TRBV12-3 or TRBV12-4 combines with J gene TRBJ1-2, with D unresolved. The CDR3 consists of 13 residues. The V end was cut by 2 bases, the J end by 4 bases, with 8 bases between. CDR3 coding DNA: TGTGCCAGCAGTTTAAGGGTCACCTATGGCTACACCTTC. Protein: CASSLRVTYGYTF.

This chain uses TRBV12-3 or TRBV12-4 with TRBJ2-2; D unresolved. The CDR3 has 11 amino acids. The V end lost 6 bases, the J end lost 8 bases, and 7 bases lay between the germline ends. CDR3 in amino acids: CASRLGGELFF. In DNA, the CDR3 is TGTGCCAGCAGGCTGGGGGGGGAGCTGTTTTTT.

This clonotype was counted a few times. The chain joins TRBV20-1 to TRBJ2-5; D may be TRBD1 or TRBD2 (5 bases each). Germline lookup yields CDR1 DFQATT and CDR2 SNEGSKA (reference sequence). The CDR3 sequence is 15 residues long. V lost 2 bases, J lost 2 bases, and 15 bases lay in between. The CDR3 here is CSARPGSGLQETQYF. CDR3 in DNA: TGCAGTGCTAGACCAGGGAGCGGTTTGCAAGAGACCCAGTACTTC.

This clonotype was recorded a few times. The chain combines TRBV29-1 with TRBJ1-1; maybe TRBD1 (5 bases). V shed 7 bases and J shed 8 bases, with 14 bases lying between them. Germline assignment: CDR1 SQVTM and CDR2 ANQGSEA. CDR3 length equals 11 residues. The CDR3 sequence: CSEGSLGEAFF. CDR3 in DNA: TGCAGCGAGGGGAGTTTGGGGGAAGCTTTCTTT.

The table lists this clonotype with many counts. The chain couples TRBV11-2 to TRBJ2-7, with D perhaps matching TRBD2 (5 bases). Trimming took 2 bases from V and 3 from J, leaving 11 bases between them. Germline lookup yields CDR1 SGHAT and CDR2 FQNNGV. This CDR3 comprises 14 residues. The CDR3 nucleotides read TGTGCCAGCAGCTTACATGTGGAGGACTACGAGCAGTACTTC. The encoded protein is CASSLHVEDYEQYF.

In its sample, this clonotype was seen many times. The CDR3 spells CASGTSGKETQYF. CDR3 bases: TGTGCTAGTGGTACTAGCGGGAAAGAGACCCAGTACTTC. The rearrangement links TRBV12-5 to TRBJ2-5; 10 bases are shared with TRBD2. Germline-derived CDR1 and CDR2 are LGHNT and FRNRAP. Trimming took 5 bases from V and 3 from J; bases not matched to a gene: 0. The length of the CDR3 is 13 residues.

This clonotype was detected ten times or more. The chain uses TRBV24-1 and TRBJ2-5, with a tentative D call TRBD2 (6 bases). V lost 1 base and J 2 bases, leaving 13 bases between the germline ends. This CDR3 has 16 residues. Germline-derived CDR1 and CDR2 are KGHDR and SFDVKD. DNA of the CDR3: TGTGCCACCAGTGATTTTTCTGGCGGGGAACAAGAGACCCAGTACTTC. Protein sequence: CATSDFSGGEQETQYF.

The rearrangement links TRBV11-2 to TRBJ2-7, with D perhaps given as TRBD1 or TRBD2 (5 bases each). This CDR3 contains 14 residues. V was shortened by 0 bases and J by 4 bases, with 10 bases between the two germline ends. Per germline, CDR1 SGHAT and CDR2 FQNNGV. The CDR3 DNA reads TGTGCCAGCAGCTTAGAGAGGGGCTGGTACGAGCAGTACTTC. Translation: CASSLERGWYEQYF.

The table lists this clonotype with many counts. V usage is TRBV2 and J usage is TRBJ2-7, with 7 bases lining up with TRBD2. Looked up from germline, CDR1 is SNHLY and CDR2 is FYNNEI. The CDR3 consists of 14 residues. The junction had 7 bases not matched to a gene; V was cut back by 1 base and J by 7 bases. As DNA, the CDR3 is TGTGCCAGCAGTGAAGTCGGGATGGGAGGGGAGCAGTACTTC. Its protein product is CASSEVGMGGEQYF.

This clonotype was recorded a few times. The V and J genes are TRBV20-1 and TRBJ2-6; D possibly corresponds to TRBD2 (6 bases). V was pared by 4 bases and J by 5 bases, with 15 bases between. The CDR3 has 15 residues. The germline V gene has CDR1 DFQATT and CDR2 SNEGSKA (reference sequence). The CDR3 spells CSAIRDSRWANVLTF. The CDR3 DNA sequence: TGCAGTGCTATCCGGGACTCCCGGTGGGCCAACGTCCTGACTTTC.

This clonotype was observed a few times. The rearrangement joins TRBV7-2 to TRBJ1-2; 11 nucleotides match TRBD1. V shed 1 base, J shed 3 bases, and the junction held 7 bases outside the gene matches. CDR3 length equals 17 residues. CDR1 and CDR2 (germline): SGHTA, FQGNSA. The CDR3 region has the DNA TGTGCCAGCAGCTTAGAATTGGGACAGGGGGACTACTATGGCTACACCTTC. Amino acids: CASSLELGQGDYYGYTF.

Regarding this clonotype: A read error may be the cause here, since a much bigger clone is one base away. The rearrangement joins TRBV7-2 to TRBJ2-7, with D possibly TRBD2 on 5 matching bases. CDR1 is SGHTA, CDR2 FQGNSA, per germline. The germline V and J ends were trimmed by 7 bases and 1 base, with 11 bases remaining between them. The CDR3 is 13 residues long. CDR3 DNA sequence: TGTGCCAGCAACCCCTGGGAGTCCTACGAGCAGTACTTC. Translation gives CASNPWESYEQYF.

This rearrangement joins TRBV2 to TRBJ2-1; 8 positions agree with TRBD2. V was clipped by 6 bases and J by 5 bases; unmatched bases: 15. The length of the CDR3 is 17 residues. Germline values: CDR1 SNHLY, CDR2 FYNNEI. In DNA form, the CDR3 reads TGTGCCAGCAGCTACATAGCTCCCGGGACTAGGGACAATGAGCAGTTCTTC. Its protein product is CASSYIAPGTRDNEQFF.

This clonotype was seen repeatedly, ten times or more. The chain links TRBV28 to TRBJ1-2, with D possibly matching TRBD1 (5 bases). The CDR3 length is 12 residues. Between the trimmed V and J ends, which lost 4 bases and 8 bases, there was a span of 11 bases. Per germline, CDR1 MDHEN and CDR2 SYDVKM. As DNA, the CDR3 is TGTGCCAGCAGTTCCGGGACGAAGGGCTACACCTTC. This gives the protein CASSSGTKGYTF.

This clonotype has only a few counts. The chain uses TRBV13 and TRBJ2-2, with TRBD1 as a possible D gene (5 bases). V lost 6 bases and J 4 bases, leaving 9 bases between the germline ends. The CDR3 length is 13 residues. Looked up from germline, CDR1 is PRHDT and CDR2 is FYEKMQ (reference sequence). The CDR3 loop reads CASRRTTTGELFF. The CDR3 DNA reads TGTGCCAGCAGAAGGACAACCACCGGGGAGCTGTTTTTT.

The V call is TRBV20-1, the J call TRBJ2-7, with D hard to call. Germline CDR1 DFQATT, CDR2 SNEGSKA (reference sequence). The CDR3 runs 13 residues. V was pared by 3 bases and J by 0 bases, with 9 bases between. CDR3 bases: TGCAGTGCTAGTACACTAAACTCCTACGAGCAGTACTTC. This translates into CSASTLNSYEQYF.

This clonotype was counted at least ten times. The chain combines TRBV3-1 with TRBJ1-2; maybe TRBD1 (6 bases). Germline loops: CDR1 LGHDT, CDR2 YNNKEL (reference sequence). Between the trimmed V and J ends, which lost 4 bases and 3 bases, there was a span of 15 bases. The CDR3 loop spans 15 amino acids. This CDR3 reads CASSPRDNLYYGYTF. DNA for the CDR3: TGTGCCAGCAGCCCCCGGGACAACCTATACTATGGCTACACCTTC. The complete variable domain, with remaining parts taken from reference TRBV3-1 and TRBJ1-2, reads DTAVSQTPKYLVTQMGNDKSIKCEQNLGHDTMYWYKQDSKKFLKIMFSYNNKELIINETVPNRFSPKSPDKAHLNLHINSLELGDSAVYFCASSPRDNLYYGYTFGSGTRLTVV.

This clonotype was counted many times. The chain joins TRBV2 to TRBJ1-4; no definite D call. Germline CDR1 SNHLY, CDR2 FYNNEI. CDR3 length: 15 residues. V was pared by 6 bases and J by 3 bases, with 14 bases between. The CDR3 region is CASSANSWANEKLFF. The CDR3 DNA sequence: TGTGCCAGCAGCGCTAATAGCTGGGCTAATGAAAAACTGTTTTTT.

This clonotype was seen a few times. V usage is TRBV13 and J usage is TRBJ2-3, with D perhaps matching TRBD1 (5 bases). V was shortened by 0 bases and J by 1 base, with 8 bases between the two germline ends. There are 15 residues in the CDR3. Germline lookup yields CDR1 PRHDT and CDR2 FYEKMQ (reference sequence). CDR3 sequence (DNA): TGTGCCAGCAGCTTAGGTAGGGGTGGCACAGATACGCAGTATTTT. Protein: CASSLGRGGTDTQYF. Complete variable domain (other parts from reference TRBV13 and TRBJ2-3): AAGVIQSPRHLIKEKRETATLKCYPIPRHDTVYWYQQGPGQDPQFLISFYEKMQSDKGSIPDRFSAQQFSDYHSELNMSSLELGDSALYFCASSLGRGGTDTQYFGPGTRLTVL.

This clonotype was recorded a few times. The genes are TRBV7-2 and TRBJ1-1; D unclear. CDR1 SGHTA and CDR2 FQGNSA come from the germline V gene. V lost 4 bases, J lost 3 bases, and 12 bases lay in between. The CDR3 totals 14 residues. The CDR3 here is CASSSGSYYTEAFF. The CDR3 coding sequence is TGTGCCAGCAGCTCCGGGTCCTATTACACTGAAGCTTTCTTT.

The V call is TRBV9, the J call TRBJ1-1, with a weak D call TRBD1 (6 bases). CDR1 SGDLS and CDR2 YYNGEE come from the germline V gene. The CDR3 is made up of 17 amino acids. The V gene lost 0 bases and the J gene lost 3 bases, with 18 bases spanning the gap. The CDR3: CASSVADRGVMDTEAFF. As DNA, the CDR3 is TGTGCCAGCAGCGTAGCGGACAGAGGGGTTATGGACACTGAAGCTTTCTTT.

Ten or more counts support this clonotype. The chain uses TRBV6-2 or TRBV6-3 and TRBJ2-5; D remains unclear. The CDR3 consists of 16 residues. The V end lost 0 bases, the J end lost 2 bases, and 13 bases lay between the germline ends. Germline CDR1 reads MNHEY; CDR2 reads SVGEGT. The CDR3 DNA is TGTGCCAGCAGTTACTCGGATAGGAAGATTCAAGAGACCCAGTACTTC. This encodes CASSYSDRKIQETQYF.

J is TRBJ2-7 and V is TRBV5-6, with D perhaps TRBD1 (6 bases). The CDR3 spans 15 residues. V was shortened by 4 bases and J by 3 bases, with 17 bases between the two germline ends. From germline, CDR1 is SGHDT and CDR2 YYEEEE. The CDR3 region has the DNA TGTGCCAGCAGCATAGACCAGAGACAGGTCTACGAGCAGTACTTC. Translation: CASSIDQRQVYEQYF.

The genes are TRBV14 and TRBJ1-4; D not certain. Trimming took 0 bases from V and 10 from J, leaving 9 bases between them. The CDR3 extends over 13 amino acids. Germline V gives CDR1 SGHDN, CDR2 FVKESK. The CDR3 nucleotides are TGTGCCAGCAGCCAAGATAGGACGGGAAAACTGTTTTTT. As protein: CASSQDRTGKLFF.

A few counts support this clonotype. The V call is TRBV20-1, the J call TRBJ2-7; 12 bases align to TRBD2. V lost 0 bases and J lost 4; bases outside the gene matches: 7. This CDR3 has 16 amino acids. Looked up from germline, CDR1 is DFQATT and CDR2 is SNEGSKA (reference sequence). The CDR3 here is CSARDRRGLAGYEQYF. The DNA for the CDR3 is TGCAGTGCTAGAGATAGGAGGGGACTAGCGGGTTACGAGCAGTACTTC.